This T cell receptor (beta chain) was sequenced for a study of blood T cell repertoires in COVID-19. Study-wide context: PBMCs, B-cell-depleted T cells, or T cells provided the cDNA or gDNA that made up the material.

Germline V gene sequence: CDR1 MDHEN, CDR2 SYDVKM. V dropped 1 base and J dropped 7; count of bases not matched to a gene: 9. The CDR3 is made up of 15 amino acids. Assay: immunoSEQ multiplex PCR; the TCRdb copy retains only in-frame clones and omits some. The sample lists fewer than 250,000 clones, almost 90% occurring once. The sample comprised peripheral blood. The TCR originated in a woman aged 60-75 years with acute or convalescent COVID-19. The genes are TRBV28 and TRBJ1-1; TRBD1 matches 7 bases. CDR3 in amino acids: CASSLSRGRYLEAFF. DNA for the CDR3: TGTGCCAGCAGTTTATCTAGGGGGCGCTACCTTGAAGCTTTCTTT.